The T cell receptor beta chain described here comes from a study of early stage breast cancer tumors listed by TCRdb under 2017. Looking at the study overall: Of the approximately 16 invasive breast tumors, roughly eleven were found to be estrogen receptor-positive, progesterone receptor-positive and HER2-negative. Eight of the 12 ER+/PR+/HER2- tumors were invasive ductal carcinomas, while the other four were invasive lobular carcinomas. On average, each sample had roughly 9.9-fold read coverage. A total of 2,651,842 templates, representing some 1 million unique clonotypes, were detected across all samples. Broad study findings and their caveats: Compared with adjacent normal breast tissue, tumors had higher clonality and approximately 2.5-fold greater T cell density. Repertoires from blood and normal breast were more alike than repertoires from blood and tumor, and in about 90% of the 16 patients, comparing each tissue with blood separated tumor from normal. Enriched TCRB sequences shared across patients were found to be mostly commonly generated sequences that were unlikely to play an important role in the tumor microenvironment. The small cohort size prevented analysis by tumor subtype. Chain pairing and functional markers such as CD4, CD8 and FOXP3 were not captured by bulk genomic DNA sequencing of unsorted cells.

The CDR3, from cysteine to phenylalanine, totals 12 residues. Of the read, only the CDR3 DNA is kept; its 36 bases are in frame from base 1. Taken from the germline V gene, the CDR1 and CDR2 loops are SQVTM and ANQGSEA. Each sample was amplified as two independent genomic DNA replicates: around 0.45 ug for blood and around 1.4 ug for tumor or normal breast. Following the manufacturer's instructions, the ImmunoSeq Intro kit was used to carry out TCRB sequencing on genomic DNA. Multiplex PCR was run for 31 cycles using proprietary primers and spike-in control sequences for absolute quantification. Single-end 150-bp reads were used to sequence an 87-bp fragment spanning the CDR3 and the flanking V and J genes. Each lane of an Illumina MiSeq using version 3.0 chemistry carried seven multiplexed samples, with two replicates per sample. The original methods were these. The vendor's proprietary pipeline handled the raw data processing, merging both replicates into a single result for each sample. A clonotype was defined as productive rearrangements that share the same V-gene family, CDR3 amino acid sequence and J-gene segment. To compute clonality, the normalized Shannon entropy (Pielou evenness) of TCRB abundances was subtracted from 1. To estimate T cell density, the total number of templates was divided by the input cell count, which was inferred from how much DNA went in. Recon, run with its default parameters, was used to estimate overall repertoire diversity and clonality. A clonotype was considered tumor-enriched if its abundance in tumor exceeded 0.1% and was at least 32-fold higher than its abundance in normal breast. Imported from immuneACCESS, the table was reduced by TCRdb to in-frame sequences with V and J called. These copies leave out some clones; in studies compared against another copy, an unresolved V gene accounts for under half, and the cause of the remainder is not known. V and J calls and clone size are as listed in that table; D and trimming were resolved from the DNA. In all, the sample holds about 72,000 clones, and roughly 80% of those were seen once. The top ten hold roughly 3% of the sample.

The study profiled bulk TCR beta-chain repertoires in matched peripheral blood, tumor and adjacent normal breast tissue taken from about 16 patients with early-stage breast cancer. Before surgery, roughly 4.5-11 mL of whole blood was collected into EDTA tubes and then processed within 2 hours. Peripheral blood mononuclear cells were isolated by Ficoll-Paque centrifugation in SepMate-50 tubes. For storage in liquid nitrogen, PBMCs were cryopreserved as aliquots of about 1.9 to 4 million cells in roughly 90% FBS with roughly 10% DMSO. The Qiagen AllPrep DNA/RNA Mini kit was used for genomic DNA extraction. With respect to this clone: Its cognate antigen has yet to be identified. The junction departs from the called germline gene at one end, perhaps through a read error.

Recombination joined TRBV29-1 with TRBJ2-1, and 10 junctional nucleotides match TRBD2. Sequencing was performed on blood. The TCR was taken from a person aged 55-75 years with breast cancer. For the CDR3, the sequence is CSVQPTGTSELF. The bases are TGCAGCGTTCAACCCACTGGGACTAGCGAGCTCTTC.